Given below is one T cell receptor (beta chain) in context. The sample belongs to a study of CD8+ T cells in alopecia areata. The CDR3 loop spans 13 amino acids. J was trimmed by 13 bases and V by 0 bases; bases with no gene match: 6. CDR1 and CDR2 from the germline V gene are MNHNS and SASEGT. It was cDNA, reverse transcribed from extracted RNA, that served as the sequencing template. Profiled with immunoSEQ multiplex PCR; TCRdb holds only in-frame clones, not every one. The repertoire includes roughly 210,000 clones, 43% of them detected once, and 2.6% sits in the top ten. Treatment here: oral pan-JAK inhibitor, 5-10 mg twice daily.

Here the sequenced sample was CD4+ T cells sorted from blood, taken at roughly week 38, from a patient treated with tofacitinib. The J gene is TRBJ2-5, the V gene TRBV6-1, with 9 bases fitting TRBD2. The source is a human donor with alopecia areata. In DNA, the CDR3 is TGTGCCAGCAGTGAAGCGCTTCTACTAGCGGGGTACTTC. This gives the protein CASSEALLLAGYF.